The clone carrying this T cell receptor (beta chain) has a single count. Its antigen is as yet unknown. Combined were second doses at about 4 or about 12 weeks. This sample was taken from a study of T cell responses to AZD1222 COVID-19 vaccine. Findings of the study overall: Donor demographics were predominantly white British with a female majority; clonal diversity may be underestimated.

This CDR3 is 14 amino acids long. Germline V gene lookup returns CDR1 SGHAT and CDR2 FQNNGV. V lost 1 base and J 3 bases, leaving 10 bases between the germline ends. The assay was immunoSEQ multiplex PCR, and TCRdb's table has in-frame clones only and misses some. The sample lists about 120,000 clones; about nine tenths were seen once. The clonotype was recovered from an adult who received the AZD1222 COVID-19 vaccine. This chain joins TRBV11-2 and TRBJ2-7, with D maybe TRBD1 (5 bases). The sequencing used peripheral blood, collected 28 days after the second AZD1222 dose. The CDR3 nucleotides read TGTGCCAGCAGCTTAGTGGACACAAACTACGAGCAGTACTTC. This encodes CASSLVDTNYEQYF.